This T cell receptor beta chain was sequenced in a study of regulatory T cells in long-lasting Graves disease. As for time point: persistent/refractory GD, antithyroid drugs over 5 years with positive TRAb. RNA isolated from PBMCs was used to make the TCR library. In its sample, this clonotype was seen a few times. The antigen is undetermined. With 10 bases removed from V and 4 bases from J, the gap between germline ends came to 19 bases. Germline V gene lookup returns CDR1 LNHDA and CDR2 SQIVND (reference sequence). The CDR3 runs 14 residues. Points from the study as a whole: Persistent disease was characterized by preferential usage of TRBV28, TRBJ1-2 and TRBJ2-5.

Through Arm-PCR of CDR3 regions and iRepertoire HTBI primers, TCR beta libraries were built. TCRdb called the multiplex PCR reads again in MiXCR, with one record for every CDR3 protein. The repertoire holds almost 350,000 distinct CDR3 sequences, with around 20% as singletons. This sample comprised peripheral blood mononuclear cells (PBMCs), obtained when the disease was refractory, from a patient treated with antithyroid drugs. The receptor's source is a female donor with Graves disease. V gene TRBV19 combines with J gene TRBJ2-5; D uncertain. As DNA, the CDR3 is TGTGCCACCCAACCCCCCGGCGCATCAGAGACCCAGTACTTC. Residues: CATQPPGASETQYF.